The rows below give T cell receptor beta chains drawn from one sample of a study of T-cell reconstitution after alpha-beta-depleted transplantation in children. TCRdb itself ran the PCR reads through MiXCR, one entry per CDR3 protein. Among more than 550,000 distinct CDR3 sequences listed, under 12% were seen once. Sequences were derived from PBMCs from the stem cell graft donor, sampled from the stem cell graft. The receptors originated from a human donor who donated a stem cell graft to a child with acute myeloid leukemia. Each CDR3 is given without its conserved first and last residue. D genes are given only for firm matches.

D | V | CDR3
. | TRBV13 | ASSTTEHRYTQY
. | TRBV20-1 | SALTGQLNTEAF
TRBD2 | TRBV20-1 | SAIDGSGSFNEQF
. | TRBV12-3/TRBV12-4 | ASGRNTEAF
TRBD1 | TRBV5-1 | ASSLTDRGRTTGELF
TRBD2 | TRBV20-1 | SASPPASGSRDTQY
. | TRBV5-1 | ASSLNPSVEQY
. | TRBV3-1 | ASSLNIGTDTEAF
. | TRBV29-1 | SVGAWVPVDQETQY
TRBD2 | TRBV9 | ASSVESSGSGQF
. | TRBV20-1 | SVRRRAMSPVQETQY
. | TRBV30 | AWAHQGGGTDTQY
. | TRBV5-1 | ASYGFITGELF
. | TRBV7-2 | ASSLNWQSGAQY
. | TRBV29-1 | SVEAPGGYEQY
. | TRBV7-9 | ASSPLLAAYNEQF
TRBD2 | TRBV5-4 | ASSPKQLAGVDTQY
TRBD2 | TRBV9 | ASSAPGLAPHDEQF
TRBD1 | TRBV7-2 | ASSSTGTGGREQY
TRBD2 | TRBV5-1 | ASSLALAGGQETQY
. | TRBV20-1 | SAGDLRSSYNEQF
. | TRBV2 | ASNPAAGSTDTQY
TRBD1 | TRBV27 | ASSPPGTGAISGEQF